Listed below are T cell receptor beta chains from one sample, sequenced in a study of blood T cell repertoires in COVID-19. The assay was immunoSEQ multiplex PCR, and TCRdb's table has in-frame clones only and misses some. The sample yields 130,000 or so clones, 70% to 90% seen once. Specimen: peripheral blood. The receptors here all came from a man in his fifties or sixties with acute or convalescent COVID-19. Both conserved end residues are part of each CDR3. The order of the fields is CDR3 protein, V gene, J gene, clone size. The listing skips clone size in some rows; elsewhere it reads once, few, many or a size class.

CDR3: CASSGTGGPSNYGYTF
V: TRBV2
J: TRBJ1-2
size: .

CDR3: CASSLRLAGGSLYNEQFF
V: TRBV28
J: TRBJ2-1
size: .

CDR3: CASSSLLAGSYEQYF
V: TRBV28
J: TRBJ2-7
size: .

CDR3: CASSPMGQGLANTGELFF
V: TRBV18
J: TRBJ2-2
size: once

CDR3: CASSQGKRGAQSSYNEQFF
V: TRBV4-1
J: TRBJ2-1
size: .

CDR3: CASSQMTGTGANVLTF
V: TRBV5-1
J: TRBJ2-6
size: .

CDR3: CASSLSGRPYQPQHF
V: TRBV28
J: TRBJ1-5
size: .

CDR3: CASSEMGGASQETQYF
V: TRBV7-6
J: TRBJ2-5
size: .

CDR3: CASSFFFRVAFF
V: TRBV7-2
J: TRBJ1-1
size: .

CDR3: CASSYPTGNEQFF
V: TRBV6-5
J: TRBJ2-1
size: .

CDR3: CASSLDRGYPYEQYF
V: TRBV7-9
J: TRBJ2-7
size: .

CDR3: CASFSSRDRVVSPLHF
V: TRBV21-1
J: TRBJ1-6
size: .

CDR3: CASSVDGTGGYGYTF
V: TRBV9
J: TRBJ1-2
size: .

CDR3: CAGQTEINEKLFF
V: TRBV2
J: TRBJ1-4
size: .

CDR3: CASSFHGNTEAFF
V: TRBV27
J: TRBJ1-1
size: .

CDR3: CASSQARYEQYF
V: TRBV14
J: TRBJ2-7
size: .